This TCR beta chain was obtained from a study of CD8 T cells in ankylosing spondylitis. Points from the study as a whole: The study looked at matched synovial fluid samples from ankylosing spondylitis patients. Disease-linked clones were reported to be significantly enriched there. Several of the motif variants were reported before in synovial fluid and blood from reactive arthritis.

With regard to this clonotype: What it recognizes is unknown.

Libraries of TCR beta came from quantitative 5'-RACE with molecular barcodes. TCRdb redid the calling of the 5' RACE reads with MiXCR, one entry per CDR3 protein. Among more than 150,000 distinct CDR3 sequences listed, around a sixth were seen once. This CDR3 is 13 amino acids long. V shed 2 bases and J shed 0 bases, with 4 bases lying between them. Germline V CDR1 and CDR2: LNHDA, SQIVND (reference sequence). Sample: blood, either unsorted or a sorted T cell fraction (not recorded which). This clonotype originated in a male donor aged 5-29 years with ankylosing spondylitis or in good health (not recorded which). The V and J genes are TRBV19 and TRBJ1-1; D gene uncertain. As DNA, the CDR3 is TGTGCCAGTAGTATATCCATGAACACTGAAGCTTTCTTT. Translation: CASSISMNTEAFF.